This TCR beta chain came from a study of T cells in localized non-small cell lung cancer. The CDR3 is 14 amino acids. Method: immunoSEQ multiplex PCR; TCRdb's copy keeps in-frame clones and lacks some. This sample has nearly 25,000 clones; 80% to 95% occur once, and the top ten carry approximately 14%. The chain combines TRBV21-1 with TRBJ2-7. TRBV21-1 is an annotated pseudogene. The origin of this receptor is a man aged 40 to 70 with stage III squamous cell lung carcinoma. This material consisted of peripheral blood, taken before any cancer treatment. The CDR3 DNA reads TGTGCCAGCAGCCCCCAGGACCTATCCTACGAGCAGTACTTC. It encodes CASSPQDLSYEQYF.